This TCR beta chain is from a study of cytomegalovirus exposure and HLA in healthy donors. Study results and caveats: Whilst most TCR sequences proved rare, a subset of public TCRs occurred across many donors. Later analysis indicated greater clonal expansion among HLA-associated TCR beta chains than among equally common other chains.

The primer mix had 60 Vbeta and 13 Jbeta primers. Sequencing was performed with immunoSEQ multiplex PCR; in TCRdb, only in-frame clones are kept and a portion is missing. In all, the sample yields around 110,000 clones. Notes on this clone: Its antigen is still unknown.

This receptor was obtained from a young man in good health and CMV-seronegative. The sequencing sample was made of PBMCs.

The CDR3 loop reads CAGLSQGKGYEQYF. In nucleotides, the CDR3 is TGTGCCGGGCTCTCACAGGGAAAGGGGTACGAGCAGTACTTC. V gene TRBV30 combines with J gene TRBJ2-7; a possible D gene is TRBD1 (6 bases). The CDR3 loop spans 14 amino acids. The germline CDR1 and CDR2 sequences are GTSNPN and SVGIG (reference sequence). The V gene lost 8 bases and the J gene lost 4 bases, with 21 bases spanning the gap. Variable domain in full (rest from reference TRBV30 and TRBJ2-7): SQTIHQWPATLVQPVGSPLSLECTVEGTSNPNLYWYRQAAGRGLQLLFYSVGIGQISSEVPQNLSASRPQDRQFILSSKKLLLSDSGFYLCAGLSQGKGYEQYFGPGTRLTVT.